Described below is a single T cell receptor (beta chain) sequence and its context. Its target is unknown. The sample is drawn from a study of OX40 agonist ivuxolimab in advanced cancers. Study details: Participants averaged approximately 65 years of age (range roughly 23 to 80) and were approximately 81% male.

Sequenced by immunoSEQ multiplex PCR; TCRdb stores in-frame clones only, minus some. The table lists tens of thousands of clones, around 87% of them singletons. Broader study findings: There was clonal expansion of CD4+ and CD8+ blood T cells by week 6 at 0.1 to 3.0 mg/kg.

V was shortened by 5 bases and J by 6 bases, with 22 bases between the two germline ends. From germline, CDR1 is SEHNR and CDR2 FQNEAQ (reference sequence). The CDR3 loop spans 17 amino acids. The J gene is TRBJ2-2, the V gene TRBV7-9; D perhaps matches TRBD1 (6 bases). The sample in question was CD4+ or CD8+ T cells sorted from blood, obtained in a trial of the OX40 agonist ivuxolimab. This sequence originates from an adult with an advanced solid tumor such as melanoma, head and neck, liver or kidney cancer. The CDR3 sequence is CASSGMDSGGWPGELFF. CDR3 DNA: TGTGCCAGCAGCGGAATGGACAGTGGTGGGTGGCCCGGGGAGCTGTTTTTT.